This TCR beta chain was recorded in a study of blood T cell repertoires in COVID-19. Background on the study: The United States, Italy and Spain were the sources of the acute and convalescent COVID-19 samples. In each case, the material was cDNA or gDNA derived from T cells, B-cell-depleted T cells, or PBMCs.

Trimming shortened V by 4 bases and J by 0 bases, and 14 bases separated the two germline ends. Looked up from germline, CDR1 is SGHTA and CDR2 is FQGNSA. The CDR3 length is 16 residues. Original processing notes: Estimated nucleated cell counts came from reference gene primer amplification. Sequencing was performed with immunoSEQ multiplex PCR; in TCRdb, only in-frame clones are kept and a portion is missing. The V and J calls and clone size come from that table; D and trimming were worked out from the DNA. The sample has around 250,000 clones; about nine tenths are singletons. This sequence originates from a woman aged 40 to 55 who had recovered from COVID-19. What was sequenced was peripheral blood. The chain combines TRBV7-2 with TRBJ2-3; D may be TRBD2 (5 bases). The CDR3 protein is CASSSVLAESTDTQYF. CDR3 nucleotide sequence: TGTGCCAGCAGCTCGGTCCTAGCAGAGAGCACAGATACGCAGTATTTT.